These 25 T cell receptor beta chains share one sample of origin, sequenced in a study of yellow fever vaccine responses in identical twins (dated by TCRdb to the late 2010s). Receptors were amplified or captured by RT-PCR. The sequencing machine was an Illumina HiSeq 2500. Starting from the raw public reads, TCRdb applied fastp trimming at Q25, assembled clones with MiXCR and retained in-frame beta chains. Every distinct CDR3 protein forms one entry, paired with its most common genes and DNA. Recorded for this sample are more than 15,000 distinct CDR3 sequences; around 70% of them occurred a single time. The biggest ten clones account for approximately 2.2% of the sample. Sequenced here: T cells from blood (PBMCs), unsorted or a sorted subset (not recorded which), sampled before or after yellow fever vaccination (not recorded which). Every receptor here comes from a woman under 30 who received the yellow fever vaccine. Donor details come from another sample of the same person, matched by shared clones.

The chain carries TRBV11-1 and TRBJ2-3, with D unclear. V lost 7 bases and J lost 6, with 8 bases in between. Per the germline V gene, CDR1 is SGHAT and CDR2 is FQDESV (reference sequence). This CDR3 spans 11 amino acids. CDR3 in amino acids: CASIGADTQYF. In nucleotides, the CDR3 is TGTGCCAGCATAGGCGCGGATACGCAGTATTTT.

V and J are TRBV4-1 and TRBJ2-1; 7 positions agree with TRBD1. Germline trimming cut 2 bases from V and 6 bases from J; bases unmatched to any gene: 13. Germline V CDR1 and CDR2: MGHRA, YSYEKL. The CDR3 has 17 amino acids. CDR3 loop: CASSQPRKGGSGNEQFF. Written as DNA, the CDR3 is TGCGCCAGCAGCCAACCACGGAAAGGGGGCAGTGGCAATGAGCAGTTCTTC.

This clonotype was counted a single time. The chain has TRBV20-1 and TRBJ1-4; the D is unclear. Germline V gives CDR1 DFQATT, CDR2 SNEGSKA (reference sequence). Trimming cost V 6 bases and J 5 bases, with 7 bases left between them. CDR3 size: 11 residues. The DNA of the CDR3 is TGCAGTGCCCGGCAGAATGAAAAACTGTTTTTT. Translated: CSARQNEKLFF.

This clonotype appeared a few times. The genes are TRBV4-2 and TRBJ1-5; no reliable D call. Between the trimmed V and J ends, which lost 0 bases and 1 base, there was a span of 7 bases. The CDR3 runs 15 residues. CDR1 LGHNA and CDR2 YNFKEQ come from the germline V gene. As DNA, the CDR3 is TGTGCCAGCAGCCAAGATGAGGGAAGCAATCAGCCCCAGCATTTT. As protein: CASSQDEGSNQPQHF.

The chain joins TRBV20-1 to TRBJ2-3, with 10 bases identical to TRBD2. Germline V gene sequence: CDR1 DFQATT, CDR2 SNEGSKA (reference sequence). This CDR3 has 17 residues. The trim removed 0 bases at V and 8 bases at J, leaving 14 bases unmatched. This CDR3 reads CSARDDNSGGPLGTQYF. CDR3 sequence (DNA): TGCAGTGCTAGAGATGACAATAGCGGGGGGCCCTTGGGTACGCAGTATTTT.

V is TRBV28 and J is TRBJ2-1, with 9 bases that match TRBD2. The length of the CDR3 is 15 residues. The ends lost 5 bases at V and 5 bases at J; junction bases unmatched: 7. Germline loops: CDR1 MDHEN, CDR2 SYDVKM. This CDR3 is CASSPPGGRDNEQFF. CDR3 nucleotides: TGTGCCAGCAGTCCCCCGGGCGGGAGGGACAATGAGCAGTTCTTC. Together with reference TRBV28 and TRBJ2-1, the CDR3 gives the full variable domain: DVKVTQSSRYLVKRTGEKVFLECVQDMDHENMFWYRQDPGLGLRLIYFSYDVKMKEKGDIPEGYSVSREKKERFSLILESASTNQTSMYLCASSPPGGRDNEQFFGPGTRLTVL.

This chain joins TRBV29-1 and TRBJ2-7, with 9 nucleotides matching TRBD2. Germline CDR1 is SQVTM and CDR2 is ANQGSEA. The CDR3 length is 14 residues. The J segment lost 4 bases and the V segment lost 5 bases, leaving 9 bases of the junction unmatched. In DNA, the CDR3 is TGCAGCGTTCGTCTAGCGGGATTATTGTACGAGCAGTACTTC. This encodes CSVRLAGLLYEQYF.

The chain recombines TRBV11-1 with TRBJ2-7; 10 bases are a match to TRBD2. The V gene's germline CDR1 is SGHAT and CDR2 FQDESV (reference sequence). V shed 3 bases and J 1 base; nucleotides not matched to a gene: 6. The length of the CDR3 is 16 residues. This CDR3 reads CASSLFGLAVSYEQYF. The CDR3 bases are TGTGCCAGCAGCTTGTTCGGACTAGCGGTATCCTACGAGCAGTACTTC.

This clonotype was detected only once. This sequence joins TRBV6-1 and TRBJ2-1; D is tentatively TRBD1 or TRBD2 (5 bases each). The V end lost 1 base, the J end lost 4 bases, and 8 bases lay between the germline ends. The CDR3 has 14 amino acids. CDR1 and CDR2 (germline): MNHNS, SASEGT. The CDR3 nucleotides read TGTGCCAGCAGTGAAGTTGGGGGTTACAATGAGCAGTTCTTC. This translates into CASSEVGGYNEQFF.

The gene calls are TRBV2 and TRBJ2-1; 10 nucleotides match TRBD2. This CDR3 comprises 14 residues. With 6 bases clipped from V and 4 bases from J, the junction kept 3 bases outside the gene matches. Germline assignment: CDR1 SNHLY and CDR2 FYNNEI. CDR3 DNA sequence: TGTGCCAGCAGGGAGGGACTAGCGTACAATGAGCAGTTCTTC. The encoded protein is CASREGLAYNEQFF.

The chain carries TRBV15 and TRBJ1-6, with D tentatively TRBD1 (5 bases). Germline CDR1 LNHNV, CDR2 YYDKDF (reference sequence). The CDR3 length is 16 residues. V was pared by 5 bases and J by 7 bases, with 18 bases between. CDR3 residues: CATSEGPRGGNSPLHF. As DNA, the CDR3 is TGTGCCACCAGCGAGGGCCCGAGGGGCGGGAATTCACCCCTCCACTTT.

This clonotype was seen only a few times. V usage is TRBV7-6 and J usage is TRBJ2-1, with no clear D. The V end was cut by 5 bases, the J end by 0 bases, with 17 bases between. The CDR3 is made up of 17 amino acids. The germline gives CDR1 SGHVS, CDR2 FNYEAQ. The CDR3, as DNA: TGTGCCAGCAGCCACCCAATTTGGGGAAGCTCCTACAATGAGCAGTTCTTC. Its translation: CASSHPIWGSSYNEQFF.

CDR3 in amino acids: CASSRLAGSTDTQYF. For the CDR3, the DNA is TGTGCCAGCAGCAGGCTAGCGGGAAGCACAGATACGCAGTATTTT. The chain couples TRBV6-1 to TRBJ2-3, with 9 bases aligning to TRBD2. The V gene's germline CDR1 is MNHNS and CDR2 SASEGT. J lost 0 bases, V lost 6 bases, and 4 bases had no gene match. The CDR3 covers 15 residues.

This clonotype was detected only a few times. The chain joins TRBV3-1 to TRBJ2-1; D remains unclear. This CDR3 contains 13 residues. Trimming removed 1 base from V and 9 bases from J, with 10 bases in between. Germline loops: CDR1 LGHDT, CDR2 YNNKEL (reference sequence). The CDR3 sequence: CASSQGLDSEQFF. The CDR3, as DNA: TGTGCCAGCAGCCAAGGGCTAGATAGTGAGCAGTTCTTC.

The chain has TRBV29-1 and TRBJ2-1; D is ambiguous. Germline values: CDR1 SQVTM, CDR2 ANQGSEA. This CDR3 contains 11 residues. Deletions cut 3 bases from V and 4 bases from J, with 4 bases between. The CDR3 sequence: CSVDRYNEQFF. CDR3 coding DNA: TGCAGCGTTGACCGTTACAATGAGCAGTTCTTC.

The chain carries TRBV15 and TRBJ1-5, with D hard to call. The CDR3 spans 17 residues. Germline CDR1 is LNHNV and CDR2 is YYDKDF (reference sequence). The V end was cut by 1 base, the J end by 0 bases, with 13 bases between. CDR3 in DNA: TGTGCCACCAGCAGAGCCCCCGAACAGACTAGCAATCAGCCCCAGCATTTT. As protein: CATSRAPEQTSNQPQHF.

This clonotype was found a few times. The rearrangement links TRBV29-1 to TRBJ2-1; D is unclear. The length of the CDR3 is 14 residues. V was shortened by 7 bases and J by 3 bases, with 16 bases between the two germline ends. CDR1 and CDR2 from the germline V gene are SQVTM and ANQGSEA. Here the CDR3 DNA reads TGCAGCGCGTCTGCTAGTGGGGACTACAATGAGCAGTTCTTC. This codes for CSASASGDYNEQFF.

The rearrangement uses TRBV20-1 and TRBJ2-1; tentative D call: TRBD1 (5 bases). Germline V gene lookup returns CDR1 DFQATT and CDR2 SNEGSKA (reference sequence). The ends were cut back, 7 bases at V and 4 bases at J, with 8 bases in the middle. CDR3 length equals 11 residues. CDR3 protein: CSGGSYNEQFF. The CDR3 nucleotides are TGCAGTGGGGGCTCTTACAATGAGCAGTTCTTC.

The chain has TRBV29-1 and TRBJ1-1; no reliable D call. Germline V gene data show CDR1 as SQVTM and CDR2 as ANQGSEA. With 0 bases removed from V and 1 base from J, the gap between germline ends came to 0 bases. The CDR3 has 11 residues. CDR3 nucleotide sequence: TGCAGCGTTGAAGAGAACACTGAAGCTTTCTTT. It yields the protein CSVEENTEAFF.

This clonotype was detected a few times. The CDR3 DNA reads TGCAGTGCTGAGACAGGGCGGAACACTGAAGCTTTCTTT. This sequence encodes CSAETGRNTEAFF. J is TRBJ1-1 and V is TRBV20-1; 7 nucleotides agree with TRBD1. CDR3 size: 13 residues. Germline-derived CDR1 and CDR2 are DFQATT and SNEGSKA (reference sequence). V shed 5 bases, J shed 1 base, and the junction held 4 bases outside the gene matches.

This chain links TRBV7-6 with TRBJ2-1, with D unresolved. The germline V and J ends were trimmed by 1 base and 0 bases, with 13 bases remaining between them. CDR3 length: 17 residues. Germline loops: CDR1 SGHVS, CDR2 FNYEAQ. Written as DNA, the CDR3 is TGTGCCAGCAGCTTAGTAAGCCAAACGAGCTCCTACAATGAGCAGTTCTTC. Amino acids: CASSLVSQTSSYNEQFF.

The genes are TRBV6-4 and TRBJ2-1, with D hard to call. The CDR3 has 13 residues. V lost 0 bases and J 6 bases, leaving 6 bases between the germline ends. Germline values: CDR1 MRHNA, CDR2 SNTAGT. The CDR3 loop is CASSDSSSNEQFF. CDR3 sequence (DNA): TGTGCCAGCAGTGACTCAAGTAGCAATGAGCAGTTCTTC.

This chain uses TRBV11-2 with TRBJ2-6, with TRBD1 as a possible D gene (6 bases). Germline-derived CDR1 and CDR2 are SGHAT and FQNNGV. The CDR3 length is 16 residues. The germline V and J ends were trimmed by 5 bases and 1 base, with 12 bases remaining between them. The CDR3: CASSNREASGANVLTF. DNA for the CDR3: TGTGCCAGCAGCAACAGGGAAGCGTCTGGGGCCAACGTCCTGACTTTC.

V usage is TRBV27 and J usage is TRBJ2-5; D not certain. Germline V gene data show CDR1 as MNHEY and CDR2 as SMNVEV (reference sequence). The CDR3 covers 14 residues. V dropped 1 base and J dropped 5 bases, with 11 bases sitting between them. CDR3 sequence: CASSLWVAGETQYF. In nucleotides, the CDR3 is TGTGCCAGCAGTTTATGGGTAGCTGGGGAGACCCAGTACTTC.

This clonotype was seen more than once but under ten times. The chain uses TRBV19 and TRBJ2-1; tentative D call: TRBD2 (5 bases). The V gene lost 1 base and the J gene lost 7 bases, with 11 bases spanning the gap. The V gene's germline CDR1 is LNHDA and CDR2 SQIVND (reference sequence). The CDR3 spans 14 residues. The CDR3: CASSIVRTDNEQFF. DNA for the CDR3: TGTGCCAGTAGTATAGTACGGACTGATAATGAGCAGTTCTTC.